These T cell receptor beta chains were read from a single sample in a study of early T cells in non-severe SARS-CoV-2 infection. TCRdb reanalysed the 5' RACE reads using MiXCR and keeps one entry per CDR3 protein. Counted here are 25,000 to 35,000 distinct CDR3 sequences, roughly 5.3% occurring once; the ten biggest clones make up under 25%. The specimen sequenced was whole blood. These receptors were taken from an adult who was a healthcare worker with PCR-confirmed SARS-CoV-2 infection or an uninfected control (not recorded which). Both conserved end residues are part of each CDR3.

cdr3_aa: CASSRDSYNEQFF; v_call: TRBV6-2/TRBV6-3; j_call: TRBJ2-1
cdr3_aa: CASTQTSGGNIQYF; v_call: TRBV2; j_call: TRBJ2-4
cdr3_aa: CASSESYRGSTEAFF; v_call: TRBV9; j_call: TRBJ1-1
cdr3_aa: CASSSGTSGGATDTQYF; v_call: TRBV11-1; j_call: TRBJ2-3
cdr3_aa: CAWSGRRGEQFF; v_call: TRBV30; j_call: TRBJ2-1
cdr3_aa: CASSLYVGNTIYF; v_call: TRBV27; j_call: TRBJ1-3
cdr3_aa: CAMGAKRDRALEQYF; v_call: TRBV19; j_call: TRBJ2-7
cdr3_aa: CASSSEARFLRETQYF; v_call: TRBV7-9; j_call: TRBJ2-5
cdr3_aa: CASSPPGRRGTQYF; v_call: TRBV3-1; j_call: TRBJ2-3
cdr3_aa: CASSGGAGTTSTDTQYF; v_call: TRBV9; j_call: TRBJ2-3
cdr3_aa: CASTVVSGYEQFF; v_call: TRBV7-9; j_call: TRBJ2-1
cdr3_aa: CASSYSYPTTDTQYF; v_call: TRBV6-2/TRBV6-3; j_call: TRBJ2-3
cdr3_aa: CSLTGLQAYNEQFF; v_call: TRBV29-1; j_call: TRBJ2-1
cdr3_aa: CATSDFFDNTDTQYF; v_call: TRBV24-1; j_call: TRBJ2-3
cdr3_aa: CASSQMAGGGFGEQYF; v_call: TRBV7-6; j_call: TRBJ2-7
cdr3_aa: CASSRSGTGSYNEQFF; v_call: TRBV5-1; j_call: TRBJ2-1
cdr3_aa: CAWSETGIYNEQFF; v_call: TRBV30; j_call: TRBJ2-1
cdr3_aa: CASSFGGPWDTQYF; v_call: TRBV27; j_call: TRBJ2-3
cdr3_aa: CASSARAGSSYEQYF; v_call: TRBV7-3; j_call: TRBJ2-7
cdr3_aa: CASSPPAGRDTGELFF; v_call: TRBV18; j_call: TRBJ2-2
cdr3_aa: CASSPSGINEQYF; v_call: TRBV7-2; j_call: TRBJ2-7
cdr3_aa: CASSQAGGGWAAKNIQYF; v_call: TRBV4-2; j_call: TRBJ2-4